A single sample gave rise to the 22 T cell receptor beta chains below, sequenced in a study of T cell repertoires in cytomegalovirus infection. Using its own MiXCR run on the reads, TCRdb lists one record per CDR3 protein. The data hold a few hundred thousand distinct CDR3 sequences, with 8% to 9.5% observed a single time. The specimen sequenced was PBMCs. These receptors were taken from a human donor in good health (CMV status not recorded). Some clones in this sample may be carry-over from other donors' samples.

This clonotype was observed at least ten times. The V gene is TRBV7-2, the J gene TRBJ2-1; no clear D. In germline, CDR1 is SGHTA, CDR2 FQGNSA. The CDR3 contains 14 residues. V was cut by 1 base and J by 4 bases, with 8 bases left in between. The CDR3 nucleotides read TGTGCCAGCAGCTTAGAAAGACGTTACAATGAGCAGTTCTTC. The encoded protein is CASSLERRYNEQFF.

This rearrangement joins TRBV19 to TRBJ2-4, with D unclear. CDR1 and CDR2 from the germline V gene are LNHDA and SQIVND (reference sequence). Trimming removed 5 bases from V and 0 bases from J, with 8 bases in between. CDR3 size: 14 residues. CDR3 bases: TGTGCCAGTAGTGAGGCACTAGCCAAAAACATTCAGTACTTC. Translated: CASSEALAKNIQYF.

This clonotype was seen many times. The chain links TRBV7-9 to TRBJ2-3; D perhaps matches TRBD1 (6 bases). The CDR3 runs to 15 residues. V gave up 3 bases and J gave up 3 bases, with 13 bases separating them. Germline loops: CDR1 SEHNR, CDR2 FQNEAQ (reference sequence). CDR3 residues: CASSLRTEATDTQYF. Written as DNA, the CDR3 is TGTGCCAGCAGCTTGCGGACAGAGGCAACAGATACGCAGTATTTT.

This clonotype was picked up many times. This rearrangement joins TRBV7-2 to TRBJ2-4; 8 bases are shared with TRBD2. CDR1 and CDR2 from the germline V gene are SGHTA and FQGNSA. CDR3 length equals 12 residues. V shed 5 bases, J shed 14 bases, and the junction held 8 bases outside the gene matches. CDR3 sequence: CASSPTGGVKYF. The CDR3 DNA sequence: TGTGCCAGCAGCCCTACGGGGGGGGTGAAGTACTTC.

There are a few counts of this clonotype. The chain joins TRBV27 to TRBJ2-7; 7 bases fit TRBD1. V dropped 5 bases and J dropped 3; count of bases not matched to a gene: 10. From germline, CDR1 is MNHEY and CDR2 SMNVEV (reference sequence). CDR3 size: 15 residues. The CDR3 region has the DNA TGTGCCAGCAGTCCTAACACAGGGGTGGGCTACGAGCAGTACTTC. Protein product: CASSPNTGVGYEQYF.

This clonotype came up many times. This chain joins TRBV12-3 or TRBV12-4 and TRBJ2-5; perhaps D is TRBD1 or TRBD2 (7 bases each). V was clipped by 6 bases and J by 2 bases, with 13 bases between them. The CDR3 runs 14 residues. CDR3 residues: CASSQGGQQETQYF. Written as DNA, the CDR3 is TGTGCCAGCAGCCAGGGGGGGCAACAAGAGACCCAGTACTTC.

This clonotype was counted at least ten times. The chain carries TRBV11-2 and TRBJ1-5; maybe TRBD1 (5 bases). The CDR3 contains 16 residues. Looked up from germline, CDR1 is SGHAT and CDR2 is FQNNGV. Trimming removed 3 bases at V and 3 bases at J, with 15 bases between. CDR3 coding DNA: TGTGCCAGCAGCTTGGGACCGGCCAACCCCAATCAGCCCCAGCATTTT. Translated, it gives CASSLGPANPNQPQHF.

The chain recombines TRBV12-3 or TRBV12-4 with TRBJ2-5; D might be TRBD2 (5 bases). The CDR3 is made up of 15 amino acids. V shed 6 bases and J shed 0 bases, with 14 bases lying between them. The CDR3 is CASSGRSGYQETQYF. DNA for the CDR3: TGTGCCAGCAGCGGACGGTCGGGGTACCAAGAGACCCAGTACTTC.

This chain connects TRBV12-3 or TRBV12-4 to TRBJ2-3, with D perhaps being TRBD1 or TRBD2 (5 bases each). The CDR3 loop spans 15 amino acids. The V end was cut by 3 bases, the J end by 1 base, with 11 bases between. As DNA, the CDR3 is TGTGCCAGCAGTTTTGGGGGACCACGCACAGATACGCAGTATTTT. Its translation: CASSFGGPRTDTQYF.

The chain employs TRBV7-2 and TRBJ2-3, with 8 positions matching TRBD2. Germline V gene sequence: CDR1 SGHTA, CDR2 FQGNSA. With V trimmed by 1 base and J by 2 bases, 5 bases remained unmatched. This CDR3 region has 16 residues. The DNA of the CDR3 is TGTGCCAGCAGCTTAGTCAAGCGGGGGTACACAGATACGCAGTATTTT. Amino acid sequence: CASSLVKRGYTDTQYF.

This clonotype was seen more than once but under ten times. The chain uses TRBV7-9 and TRBJ2-7; 9 bases are shared with TRBD1. Germline V lookup: CDR1 SEHNR, CDR2 FQNEAQ (reference sequence). The CDR3 loop spans 14 amino acids. V dropped 5 bases and J dropped 7; count of bases not matched to a gene: 9. The CDR3 sequence is CASSTPGQGGEQYF. The CDR3 nucleotides read TGTGCCAGCAGCACGCCGGGACAGGGCGGGGAGCAGTACTTC.

At least ten counts were recorded for this clonotype. The V gene is TRBV11-3, the J gene TRBJ2-1, with TRBD1 matching 10 bases. The CDR3 totals 15 residues. V shed 4 bases, J shed 8 bases, and the junction held 8 bases outside the gene matches. The germline V gene has CDR1 SGHNT and CDR2 YENEEA. CDR3 coding DNA: TGTGCCAGCAGCTCCTCCGGGACAGGGGATTATGAGCAGTTCTTC. Protein: CASSSSGTGDYEQFF.

V is TRBV7-2 and J is TRBJ2-7; 11 positions match TRBD2. The CDR3 extends over 14 amino acids. After removal of 6 bases from V and 9 bases from J, the junction contained 10 bases not matched to a gene. Looked up from germline, CDR1 is SGHTA and CDR2 is FQGNSA. The DNA for the CDR3 is TGTGCCAGCAGAAATAGCGGGAGGGCCGGGAGGCAGTACTTC. Protein: CASRNSGRAGRQYF.

This clonotype was seen only once. The gene calls are TRBV5-4 and TRBJ2-1; 11 bases agree with TRBD2. The J segment lost 9 bases and the V segment lost 4 bases, leaving 6 bases of the junction unmatched. The length of the CDR3 is 14 residues. Germline lookup yields CDR1 SGHNT and CDR2 YYREEE (reference sequence). Here the CDR3 DNA reads TGTGCCAGCAGCCCGTCCGGGACTAGCGGTGAGCAGTTCTTC. Its translation is CASSPSGTSGEQFF.

The chain couples TRBV6-6 to TRBJ1-2; D remains unclear. The germline V gene has CDR1 MNHNY and CDR2 SVGAGI (reference sequence). The CDR3 has 11 residues. Trimming left V 5 bases short and J 8 bases short, with 9 bases between. As DNA, the CDR3 is TGTGCCAGCAGTGCCGTTGCAGGCTACACCTTC. It is translated as CASSAVAGYTF.

This clonotype was recorded many times. The rearrangement joins TRBV7-9 to TRBJ1-4; weak D call: TRBD1 (6 bases). The CDR3 totals 15 residues. Trimming removed 4 bases from V and 7 bases from J, with 16 bases in between. Germline V gene lookup returns CDR1 SEHNR and CDR2 FQNEAQ (reference sequence). CDR3 protein: CASSSDSERGEKLFF. The DNA for the CDR3 is TGTGCCAGCAGCTCGGACAGCGAACGGGGTGAAAAACTGTTTTTT.

This clonotype came up a few times. The chain combines TRBV7-2 with TRBJ1-1; 8 nucleotides line up with TRBD1. The germline V gene has CDR1 SGHTA and CDR2 FQGNSA. The CDR3 covers 11 residues. Trimming took 6 bases from V and 10 from J; bases not matched to a gene: 4. The CDR3 nucleotides are TGTGCCAGCAGTAGGGGACAGGTAGCTTTCTTT. Protein sequence: CASSRGQVAFF.

At least ten counts were recorded for this clonotype. The CDR3 DNA reads as TGTGCCAGCAGCGTGGGGCTTGGGGTCTCCTACAATGAGCAGTTCTTC. As protein: CASSVGLGVSYNEQFF. The chain links TRBV7-2 to TRBJ2-1; D is perhaps TRBD1 (5 bases). This CDR3 is built from 16 residues. The germline gives CDR1 SGHTA, CDR2 FQGNSA. The V end lost 5 bases, the J end lost 0 bases, and 14 bases lay between the germline ends.

The rearrangement joins TRBV3-1 to TRBJ2-1, with D perhaps matching TRBD2 (5 bases). Germline CDR1 LGHDT, CDR2 YNNKEL (reference sequence). The CDR3 is 12 residues long. V lost 3 bases and J 9 bases, leaving 9 bases between the germline ends. CDR3 sequence (DNA): TGTGCCAGCAGCCACGGCGGAGGTGAGCAGTTCTTC. Translation gives CASSHGGGEQFF.

The sample holds many counts of this clonotype. CDR3 sequence reads: CASSFSYEQYF. CDR3 DNA sequence: TGTGCCAGCAGCTTCTCCTACGAGCAGTACTTC. The chain joins TRBV7-8 to TRBJ2-7; no reliable D call. The germline V gene has CDR1 SGHVS and CDR2 FQNEAQ. This CDR3 region has 11 residues. Trimming shortened V by 3 bases and J by 0 bases, and 0 bases separated the two germline ends.

V gene TRBV29-1 combines with J gene TRBJ2-2; tentative D call: TRBD1 (5 bases). V was shortened by 8 bases and J by 1 base, with 8 bases between the two germline ends. The CDR3 has 12 amino acids. Germline CDR1 is SQVTM and CDR2 is ANQGSEA. CDR3 nucleotides: TGCAGCCTAAGGGGGAACACCGGGGAGCTGTTTTTT. It encodes CSLRGNTGELFF.

This clonotype was found many times. The chain uses TRBV7-6 and TRBJ2-1; D gene uncertain. V was clipped by 5 bases and J by 5 bases, with 4 bases between them. CDR3 length: 11 residues. Germline values: CDR1 SGHVS, CDR2 FNYEAQ. The CDR3 nucleotides read TGTGCCAGCAGCCTAAACAATGAGCAGTTCTTC. Its protein product is CASSLNNEQFF.